The T cell receptor (beta chain) described here comes from a study of T cells in Graves' hyperthyroidism and ophthalmopathy. Study-level information: Specimen type is peripheral blood, collected at initial diagnosis prior to any treatment.

Trimming took off 1 base at V and 6 bases at J, with 13 bases between the two ends. The CDR3 loop spans 14 amino acids. CDR1 is MGHRA, CDR2 YSYEKL, per germline. There were TCR beta CDR3 regions amplified from RNA transcripts. An initial round of RT-PCR targeting the TCR CDR3 relied on the HTBI primer set. MiXCR was run by TCRdb on the multiplex PCR reads, yielding one entry per CDR3 protein. The table records 600,000 to 800,000 distinct CDR3 sequences, 35% of them present only once. Stable hyperthyroidism: no ophthalmopathy progression over 18 months of follow-up. Source material for PBMCs was more than 7.5 ml fresh peripheral blood.

The sequence derives from a woman in her thirties or forties with Graves' hyperthyroidism. The sample comprised blood. The chain uses TRBV4-1 and TRBJ2-7; the D is unclear. The DNA of the CDR3 is TGCGCCAGCAGCCAAGTCGGGTATGCGGCCGAGCAGTACTTC. Amino acid sequence: CASSQVGYAAEQYF.